This T cell receptor beta chain was sequenced in a study of graft-versus-host responses after intestinal transplantation. Study background: Every transplant recipient was induced with anti-thymocyte globulin, then maintained on tacrolimus and steroids for approximately three years.

On this clone itself: Its cognate antigen is unknown.

The assay was immunoSEQ multiplex PCR, and TCRdb's table has in-frame clones only and misses some. Of roughly 53,000 clones listed, roughly nine tenths are singletons. Germline V CDR1 and CDR2: ENHRY, SYGVKD. V lost 3 bases and J lost 1, with 11 bases in between. CDR3 size: 15 residues. Overall study findings and caveats: GvH clonotypes were identified within recipient marrow, with a subset emerging first in ileum or blood. Early post-transplant falls in HvG clones accompanied the peak levels of circulating GvH clones. Graft-versus-host to host-versus-graft clonal ratios in allografts were high in patients with graft-donor T cell macrochimerism.

The sequencing here drew on PBMCs, taken nearly 670 days after intestinal transplant. This chain uses TRBV10-3 with TRBJ2-3; TRBD1 is a possible D gene (6 bases). The clonotype originates from a human patient who received an intestinal transplant, so some T cells may come from the graft donor. The CDR3 spells CAISEGTQRTDTQYF. CDR3 bases: TGTGCCATCAGTGAAGGGACACAGCGCACAGATACGCAGTATTTT.